This TCR beta chain was recovered during a study of blood T cell repertoires in COVID-19. Study at large: Samples of COVID-19 (acute and convalescent) were obtained from the United States, Italy and Spain. Sample material is recorded as cDNA or gDNA derived from T cells, B-cell-depleted T cells, or PBMCs.

V was pared by 3 bases and J by 5 bases, with 5 bases of the junction left unmatched. The CDR3 is 15 residues long. The germline CDR1 and CDR2 sequences are SGHAT and FQNNGV. Sequencing used immunoSEQ multiplex PCR; TCRdb keeps in-frame clones, though not all of them. The sample consists of 90,000 to 120,000 clones, 70% to 80% of them appearing once. This clonotype was obtained from a man aged 70-80 years with active or convalescent COVID-19. Sequences were obtained from peripheral blood. The chain links TRBV11-2 to TRBJ2-5; TRBD2 aligns across 11 bases. Here the CDR3 DNA reads TGTGCCAGCAGCTTTAGCGGGGGGGCCGTGGAGACCCAGTACTTC. It translates to CASSFSGGAVETQYF.